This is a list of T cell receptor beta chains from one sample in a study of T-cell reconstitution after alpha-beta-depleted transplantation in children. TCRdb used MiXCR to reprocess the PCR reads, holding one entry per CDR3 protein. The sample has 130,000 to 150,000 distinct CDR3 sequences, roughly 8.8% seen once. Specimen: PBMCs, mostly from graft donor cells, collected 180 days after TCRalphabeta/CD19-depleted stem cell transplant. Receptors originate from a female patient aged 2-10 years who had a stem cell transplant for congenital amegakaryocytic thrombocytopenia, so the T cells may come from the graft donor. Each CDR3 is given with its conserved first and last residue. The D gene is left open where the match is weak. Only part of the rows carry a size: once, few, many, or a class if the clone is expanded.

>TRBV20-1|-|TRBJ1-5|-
TGCAGTGCTAGAGAGACGGATCAGCCCCAGCATTTT
CSARETDQPQHF
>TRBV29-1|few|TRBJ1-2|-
TGCAGCGACGGGACGGACTATGGCTACACCTTC
CSDGTDYGYTF
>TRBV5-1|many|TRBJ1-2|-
TGCGCCAGCAGCTCGGACAACTTGGGGGACTATGGCTACACCTTC
CASSSDNLGDYGYTF
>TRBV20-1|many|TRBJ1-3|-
TGCAGTGCTAGAGATCGGCTCTCTGGAAACACCATATATTTT
CSARDRLSGNTIYF
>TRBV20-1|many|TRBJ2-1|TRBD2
TGCAGTGCTAGAGACCCTCTTACTAGCGGGTCGGACAATGAGCAGTTCTTC
CSARDPLTSGSDNEQFF
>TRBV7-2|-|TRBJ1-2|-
TGTGCCAGCAGCTTAGCGGGCAGCTTTTATGGCTACCCCTTC
CASSLAGSFYGYPF
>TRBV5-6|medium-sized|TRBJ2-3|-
TGTGCCAGCAGCTTTATCGGCAGTTTCACAGATACGCAGTATTTT
CASSFIGSFTDTQYF
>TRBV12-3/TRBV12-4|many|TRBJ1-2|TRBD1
TGTGCCAGCAGTTTAGATGGGACAGGGCATGGCTACACCTTC
CASSLDGTGHGYTF
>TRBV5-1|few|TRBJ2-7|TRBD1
TGCGCCAGCAGCTTGGGTGAGTGGGACAGGGAAGTTTTCCACGAGCAGTACTTC
CASSLGEWDREVFHEQYF
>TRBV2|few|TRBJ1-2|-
TGTGCCAGCAGTTCTACAGGGTCTCTTACCTATGGCTACACCTTC
CASSSTGSLTYGYTF
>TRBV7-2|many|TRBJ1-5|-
TGTGCCAGCAGCCCCAGGTTTGGCAATCAGCCCCAGCATTTT
CASSPRFGNQPQHF
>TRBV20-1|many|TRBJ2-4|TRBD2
TGCAGTGCTCCCCGGGCGGGAGGTATACCCCTAGCCAAAAACATTCAGTACTTC
CSAPRAGGIPLAKNIQYF
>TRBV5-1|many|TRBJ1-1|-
TGCGCCAGCAGCCAGGGACCTAAGAACACTGAAGCTTTCTTT
CASSQGPKNTEAFF
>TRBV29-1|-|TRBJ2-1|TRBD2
TGCAGCGTACCCACGGGGGGACTAGCGGGAGCAACAAACCAGAATGAGCAGTTCTTC
CSVPTGGLAGATNQNEQFF
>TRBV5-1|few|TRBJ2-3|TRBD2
TGCGCCAGCACCCTTAGCGGGCGCACAGATACGCAGTATTTT
CASTLSGRTDTQYF
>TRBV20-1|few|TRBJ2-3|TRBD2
TGCAGTGCAAGTAGCGGGAGCGGCACAGATACGCAGTATTTT
CSASSGSGTDTQYF
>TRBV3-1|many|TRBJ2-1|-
TGTGCCAGCAGCCAAGATCTGGGTCTCTACAATGAGCAGTTCTTC
CASSQDLGLYNEQFF
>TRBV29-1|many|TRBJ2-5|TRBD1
TGCAGCGTGACCGGGACAGGGGCCCAAGAGACCCAGTACTTC
CSVTGTGAQETQYF
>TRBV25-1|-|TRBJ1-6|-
TGTGCCAGCAGGGACAATAATTCACCCCTCCACTTT
CASRDNNSPLHF
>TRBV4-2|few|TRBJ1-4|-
TGTGCCAGCAGCCAAGATCTTTCTTCGGGGACTCATGAAAAACTGTTTTTT
CASSQDLSSGTHEKLFF
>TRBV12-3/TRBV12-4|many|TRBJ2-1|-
TGTGCCAGCAGGGGACGGAAGGGCGATGAGCAGTTCTTC
CASRGRKGDEQFF
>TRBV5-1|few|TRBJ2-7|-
TGCGCCAGCAGCTTGTTGCACAAGGGAGGGGGCCCCTACGAGCAGTACTTC
CASSLLHKGGGPYEQYF
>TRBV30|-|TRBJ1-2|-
TGTGCCTGGAAACGTCTTCCGGTTGGCTACACCTTC
CAWKRLPVGYTF
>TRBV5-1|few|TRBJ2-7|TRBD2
TGCGCCAGCAGCAGCTTGCCCAACCCCGGGACTAGCGGGGGTTACGAGCAGTACTTC
CASSSLPNPGTSGGYEQYF